The rows below give T cell receptor beta chains drawn from one sample of a study of OX40 agonist ivuxolimab in advanced cancers. The assay was immunoSEQ multiplex PCR, and TCRdb's table has in-frame clones only and misses some. The sample holds tens of thousands of clones, around 81% seen once. Source: CD4+ or CD8+ T cells sorted from blood, taken in a trial of the OX40 agonist ivuxolimab. The receptors were sampled from an adult with an advanced solid tumor such as melanoma, head and neck, liver or kidney cancer. The conserved cysteine and the conserved F or W are not part of the CDR3 here. The order of the fields is V gene, J gene, CDR3 protein.

V gene: TRBV19
J gene: TRBJ1-3
CDR3 protein: ASSIESQVGNTIY

V gene: TRBV6-4
J gene: TRBJ2-7
CDR3 protein: ASSSVGPTYEQY

V gene: TRBV9
J gene: TRBJ1-2
CDR3 protein: ASSVDRGREGGYT

V gene: TRBV7-3
J gene: TRBJ1-1
CDR3 protein: ASSLGSVNTEAF

V gene: TRBV7-9
J gene: TRBJ2-2
CDR3 protein: ASSPAVTGELF

V gene: TRBV4-1
J gene: TRBJ2-7
CDR3 protein: ASSQVEGSWDREGEQY

V gene: TRBV9
J gene: TRBJ2-1
CDR3 protein: ASSGLAGHSEQF

V gene: TRBV4-1
J gene: TRBJ2-4
CDR3 protein: ASSLRQGGSAAPGNIQY

V gene: TRBV7-2
J gene: TRBJ2-5
CDR3 protein: ASSIRQGKETQY

V gene: TRBV6-1
J gene: TRBJ2-7
CDR3 protein: ASSGVHEQY

V gene: TRBV18
J gene: TRBJ1-1
CDR3 protein: ASSLSGVTEAF

V gene: TRBV7-2
J gene: TRBJ1-2
CDR3 protein: ASSESPGTGLGYT

V gene: TRBV29-1
J gene: TRBJ1-2
CDR3 protein: SVATGGINYGYT

V gene: TRBV18
J gene: TRBJ2-5
CDR3 protein: ASSPGPREQY